Below are 14 T cell receptor beta chains sequenced from a single sample in a study of monozygotic twins with inflammatory bowel disease. TCRdb reprocessed the 5' RACE reads and keeps a single row for each CDR3 protein, giving no DNA. This sample's clone table lists about 99,000 distinct CDR3 sequences. The sequenced sample was blood. The origin of the receptors is a human donor with ulcerative colitis or Crohn's disease, or a healthy co-twin of an affected twin (not recorded which).

The chain uses TRBV29-1 and TRBJ2-1; the D call from TCRdb, TRBD2, cannot be confirmed without DNA. The CDR3 is 16 amino acids. Germline values: CDR1 SQVTM, CDR2 ANQGSEA. The CDR3 is CSVEDRASDIYNEQFF.

The chain employs TRBV27 and TRBJ1-1; TCRdb picks TRBD1, but there is no DNA to check that call. Germline V CDR1 and CDR2: MNHEY, SMNVEV (reference sequence). The CDR3 consists of 16 residues. The chain's CDR3 is CASSFRGAGSFSKAFF.

The CDR3: CASSRGDRNTGELFF. The chain recombines TRBV4-3 with TRBJ2-2; TCRdb proposes TRBD1, but this gene call is untestable without DNA. Germline loops: CDR1 LGHNA, CDR2 YSLEER. The CDR3 contains 15 residues.

V and J are TRBV27 and TRBJ2-1; the TRBD2 assignment by TCRdb is unverifiable without DNA. The CDR3 loop spans 16 amino acids. Germline loops: CDR1 MNHEY, CDR2 SMNVEV (reference sequence). CDR3 sequence reads: CASSLGTSGRSDEQFF.

The chain employs TRBV5-1 and TRBJ2-3; TCRdb lists TRBD2, though no DNA is available to test this call. The CDR3 is made up of 16 amino acids. From germline, CDR1 is SGHRS and CDR2 YFSETQ. CDR3 sequence reads: CASSHRLAGSTDTQYF.

The chain's CDR3 is CASSTGASGNTIYF. The chain links TRBV6-6 to TRBJ1-3; TCRdb names TRBD1, which stays unverified in the absence of DNA. The CDR3 has 14 amino acids. Germline CDR1 is MNHNY and CDR2 is SVGAGI (reference sequence).

The CDR3 spells CASSLDRARTASPLHF. The chain is built from TRBV5-4 and TRBJ1-6; TCRdb names TRBD1, which stays unverified in the absence of DNA. CDR3 length equals 16 residues. Germline assignment: CDR1 SGHNT and CDR2 YYREEE (reference sequence).

The gene calls are TRBV25-1 and TRBJ2-7; the D call from TCRdb, TRBD1, cannot be confirmed without DNA. This CDR3 region has 16 residues. CDR1 is MGHDK, CDR2 SYGVNS, per germline. The CDR3: CASSGRGGARHYEQYF.

The gene calls are TRBV20-1 and TRBJ2-2; lacking DNA, the TRBD2 call made by TCRdb goes unchecked. In germline, CDR1 is DFQATT, CDR2 SNEGSKA (reference sequence). CDR3 length equals 15 residues. The CDR3 protein is CSARDWAKVTGELFF.

The chain links TRBV7-8 to TRBJ1-1; no DNA is available, so the TRBD1 call from TCRdb remains unchecked. In germline, CDR1 is SGHVS, CDR2 FQNEAQ. This CDR3 spans 15 amino acids. CDR3 protein: CASSLAVRGATEAFF.

The chain recombines TRBV12-3 or TRBV12-4 with TRBJ1-1. This CDR3 has 12 amino acids. The CDR3 sequence is CASSFGRGEAFF.

This chain connects TRBV15 to TRBJ2-7; TCRdb's assignment of TRBD1 cannot be checked, as there is no DNA. Germline V lookup: CDR1 LNHNV, CDR2 YYDKDF (reference sequence). The CDR3 covers 15 residues. CDR3 in amino acids: CATSRGQDQAYEQYF.

The rearrangement uses TRBV28 and TRBJ2-7. Per germline, CDR1 MDHEN and CDR2 SYDVKM. The CDR3 is 16 amino acids. The CDR3 loop reads CASSFGWTAKAYEQYF.

The rearrangement uses TRBV10-1 and TRBJ2-1; with no DNA, the TCRdb D assignment of TRBD2 cannot be verified. Germline-derived CDR1 and CDR2 are WNHNN and SYGVQD (reference sequence). The CDR3 sequence is 16 residues long. CDR3 amino acids: CASSGLAAGSYNEQFF.